A selection of T cell receptor beta chains follows, all from one sample in a study of a mutant IDH1 vaccine in newly diagnosed glioma. The repertoire was sequenced with immunoSEQ multiplex PCR; TCRdb's copy has only in-frame clones and lacks some. Seen here are tens of thousands of clones, over 75% observed once, and the top ten hold approximately 19%. This sample comprised PBMCs, obtained from a glioma patient treated with radiotherapy, temozolomide or both. The receptors originated from a man aged 25-40 years with glioma. Both conserved end residues are part of each CDR3. D genes are given only for firm matches. Only part of the rows carry a size: once, few, many, or a class if the clone is expanded.

size: -
V: TRBV4-1
J: TRBJ2-2
D: TRBD2
DNA: TGCGCCAGCAGCCAGAGGGGACTAGCGGGATTGGACACCGGGGAGCTGTTTTTT
CDR3: CASSQRGLAGLDTGELFF

size: -
V: TRBV7-2
J: TRBJ2-5
D: TRBD2
DNA: TGTGCCAGCAGCCCCCGCGGGGCCGGGGGGAGGATAGAGACCCAGTACTTC
CDR3: CASSPRGAGGRIETQYF

size: -
V: TRBV27
J: TRBJ1-1
D: -
DNA: TGTGCCAGCAGTTTATGGGGGTCCCCAGGGAACACTGAAGCTTTCTTT
CDR3: CASSLWGSPGNTEAFF

size: -
V: TRBV5-5
J: TRBJ2-7
D: -
DNA: TGTGCCAGCAGCTTAGTACAGGACTACGAGCAGTACTTC
CDR3: CASSLVQDYEQYF

size: -
V: TRBV7-2
J: TRBJ2-2
D: -
DNA: TGTGCCAGCAGCTTAGTCCCCCCTGGCAACACCGGGGAGCTGTTTTTT
CDR3: CASSLVPPGNTGELFF

size: -
V: TRBV5-1
J: TRBJ2-1
D: -
DNA: TGCGCCAGCAGCTTGGAGGGGGGGGCCTCCTACAATGAGCAGTTCTTC
CDR3: CASSLEGGASYNEQFF

size: -
V: TRBV19
J: TRBJ2-3
D: TRBD1
DNA: TGTGCCAGTCGGGACAGGGGGCTTTCAGATACGCAGTATTTT
CDR3: CASRDRGLSDTQYF

size: few
V: TRBV19
J: TRBJ1-2
D: -
DNA: TGTGCCAGTAGTTCCAGGGAGAGCTATGGCTACACCTTC
CDR3: CASSSRESYGYTF

size: -
V: TRBV7-2
J: TRBJ1-4
D: -
DNA: TGTGCCAGCAGCAAAGACGGCCTGCTGGGGGGAAAACTGTTTTTT
CDR3: CASSKDGLLGGKLFF

size: -
V: TRBV5-1
J: TRBJ2-3
D: -
DNA: TGCGCCAGCAGCTTGACAGATACGCAGTATTTT
CDR3: CASSLTDTQYF

size: few
V: TRBV5-1
J: TRBJ1-2
D: TRBD1
DNA: TGCGCCAGCAGCTCCCGGGACAGGGGGCTTGGCTACACCTTC
CDR3: CASSSRDRGLGYTF

size: -
V: TRBV5-3
J: TRBJ2-5
D: -
DNA: TGTGCCAGAACCCACCTCGTGGGGGGGCGAGAGACCCAGTACTTC
CDR3: CARTHLVGGRETQYF

size: -
V: TRBV28
J: TRBJ2-2
D: -
DNA: TGTGCCAGCAGTCCTTCCCCGGAGATACACACCGGGGAGCTGTTTTTT
CDR3: CASSPSPEIHTGELFF

size: -
V: TRBV27
J: TRBJ2-7
D: -
DNA: TGTGCCAGCAGTTTAAGGGGCGGCGGGAACTCCTACGAGCAGTACTTC
CDR3: CASSLRGGGNSYEQYF

size: -
V: TRBV6-5
J: TRBJ2-7
D: -
DNA: TGTGCCAGCAGTTACTCCCCCAGCTACGAGCAGTACTTC
CDR3: CASSYSPSYEQYF

size: few
V: TRBV27
J: TRBJ1-6
D: -
DNA: TGTGCCAGCAGTTTGGACCTCCTCGGGGAAATCCACTTT
CDR3: CASSLDLLGEIHF

size: -
V: TRBV6-5
J: TRBJ2-7
D: TRBD2
DNA: TGTGCCAGCAGCCGGACTAGCCTCCACGAGCAGTACTTC
CDR3: CASSRTSLHEQYF

size: -
V: TRBV5-1
J: TRBJ2-3
D: -
DNA: TGCGCCAGCAGCATGAGACCCTCGGAGGGCACAGATACGCAGTATTTT
CDR3: CASSMRPSEGTDTQYF

size: -
V: TRBV9
J: TRBJ2-2
D: TRBD2
DNA: TGTGCCAGCAGCGTAGGACTAGCTAACCGCGCCGGGGAGCTGTTTTTT
CDR3: CASSVGLANRAGELFF

size: -
V: TRBV29-1
J: TRBJ1-2
D: TRBD1
DNA: TGCAGCGTTGAGGAGGGGACAGGGTCTACTGGCTACACCTTC
CDR3: CSVEEGTGSTGYTF

size: -
V: TRBV10-1
J: TRBJ2-7
D: -
DNA: TGCGCCAGCAGTGCAGGACCGAGCTCCTACGAGCAGTACTTC
CDR3: CASSAGPSSYEQYF

size: once
V: TRBV27
J: TRBJ1-5
D: TRBD1
DNA: TGTGCCAGCAGCTTTGACAGGGGAGGACCCCAGCATTTT
CDR3: CASSFDRGGPQHF

size: -
V: TRBV7-8
J: TRBJ1-5
D: -
DNA: TGTGCCAGCAGCTCCCGCGGTCCCAATCAGCCCCAGCATTTT
CDR3: CASSSRGPNQPQHF

size: -
V: TRBV5-1
J: TRBJ1-1
D: -
DNA: TGCGCCAGCACCCCCGGAAGGTTGCGCACTGAAGCTTTCTTT
CDR3: CASTPGRLRTEAFF

size: -
V: TRBV30
J: TRBJ2-7
D: TRBD2
DNA: TGTGCCGGCCGAACACTAGCGGAGGCGCGGGGCGAGCAGTACTTC
CDR3: CAGRTLAEARGEQYF

size: -
V: TRBV5-1
J: TRBJ2-1
D: TRBD2
DNA: TGCGCCAGCAGCTTGCAAGCGGGGCGGGCCTCTTACAATGAGCAGTTCTTC
CDR3: CASSLQAGRASYNEQFF

size: -
V: TRBV5-1
J: TRBJ1-1
D: -
DNA: TGCGCCAGCAGCTTGGGGTCCGGGAGCAAAACTGAAGCTTTCTTT
CDR3: CASSLGSGSKTEAFF

size: -
V: TRBV7-2
J: TRBJ2-5
D: -
DNA: TGTGCCAGCAGCTTAGCGCCGGAGGAGACCCAGTACTTC
CDR3: CASSLAPEETQYF

size: once
V: TRBV28
J: TRBJ1-4
D: -
DNA: TGTGCCAGCAGTTTAACGACAGGCGGGAGGGAAAAACTGTTTTTT
CDR3: CASSLTTGGREKLFF

size: -
V: TRBV27
J: TRBJ2-6
D: -
DNA: TGTGCCAGCAGTTTCTCTGGGGCCAACGTCCTGACTTTC
CDR3: CASSFSGANVLTF

size: -
V: TRBV27
J: TRBJ2-1
D: TRBD2
DNA: TGTGCCAGCAGCCTGGGGGGGGTAATGAGAAATGAGCAGTTCTTC
CDR3: CASSLGGVMRNEQFF

size: few
V: TRBV6-5
J: TRBJ1-1
D: TRBD1
DNA: TGTGCCAGCACCGGACAGGGAGGGACTTATGAAGCTTTCTTT
CDR3: CASTGQGGTYEAFF

size: -
V: TRBV5-1
J: TRBJ1-1
D: TRBD1
DNA: TGCGCCAGCAGCTTGTGGGGACAGGGCGGAATGAACACTGAAGCTTTCTTT
CDR3: CASSLWGQGGMNTEAFF

size: -
V: TRBV19
J: TRBJ1-5
D: -
DNA: TGTGCCAGTAGTATAGAGGGGGCGGACCAGCCCCAGCATTTT
CDR3: CASSIEGADQPQHF

size: -
V: TRBV19
J: TRBJ1-5
D: TRBD1
DNA: TGTGCCAGTAGTTTGACGACAGGGGGAAAAAATCAGCCCCAGCATTTT
CDR3: CASSLTTGGKNQPQHF

size: -
V: TRBV25-1
J: TRBJ2-1
D: -
DNA: TGTGCCAGCAGTGACGGGAGCTCCTACAATGAGCAGTTCTTC
CDR3: CASSDGSSYNEQFF

size: -
V: TRBV4-3
J: TRBJ2-7
D: -
DNA: TGCGCCAGCAGCCAGGGGCTCTACGAGCAGTACTTC
CDR3: CASSQGLYEQYF

size: -
V: TRBV29-1
J: TRBJ2-5
D: TRBD1
DNA: TGCAGCGTGGGGACAGGGTCCCGGGAGACCCAGTACTTC
CDR3: CSVGTGSRETQYF

size: -
V: TRBV7-8
J: TRBJ1-2
D: TRBD1
DNA: TGTGCCAGCAGCGTTACCATCGGGACAGCTAACTATGGCTACACCTTC
CDR3: CASSVTIGTANYGYTF

size: few
V: TRBV7-9
J: TRBJ1-5
D: TRBD1
DNA: TGTGCCAGCAGCTTAGTGAGGACAGGGGATCAGCCCCAGCATTTT
CDR3: CASSLVRTGDQPQHF

size: -
V: TRBV6-1
J: TRBJ1-3
D: -
DNA: TGTGCCAGGTTCGTGCAGACCTCTGGAAACACCATATATTTT
CDR3: CARFVQTSGNTIYF

size: -
V: TRBV7-3
J: TRBJ1-1
D: -
DNA: TGTGCCAGCAGTATTTTTGAGGGAACTGAAGCTTTCTTT
CDR3: CASSIFEGTEAFF

size: -
V: TRBV5-5
J: TRBJ2-7
D: TRBD2
DNA: TGTGCCAGCAGCTTGGGGACTAGCGGGTTCTACGAGCAGTACTTC
CDR3: CASSLGTSGFYEQYF

size: -
V: TRBV2
J: TRBJ2-7
D: TRBD2
DNA: TGTGCCAGCAGTAAGCGGCCCTTAGCGGGAGAAGGCTACGAGCAGTACTTC
CDR3: CASSKRPLAGEGYEQYF

size: -
V: TRBV7-6
J: TRBJ2-1
D: TRBD2
DNA: TGTGCCAGCAGCTTAGTAACGACTAGCGGGAGGTACGGCAATGAGCAGTTCTTC
CDR3: CASSLVTTSGRYGNEQFF

size: once
V: TRBV14
J: TRBJ1-4
D: -
DNA: TGTGCCAGCAGCCAAGTCACGGCGGAAAAACTGTTTTTT
CDR3: CASSQVTAEKLFF

size: -
V: TRBV19
J: TRBJ1-1
D: -
DNA: TGTGCCAGTAGTATCGGGTATTTCACAGGGTCGAACACTGAAGCTTTCTTT
CDR3: CASSIGYFTGSNTEAFF

size: once
V: TRBV7-9
J: TRBJ1-5
D: -
DNA: TGTGCCAGCAGCATGGGGTCGGGGTCGGGGAATCAGCCCCAGCATTTT
CDR3: CASSMGSGSGNQPQHF

size: -
V: TRBV14
J: TRBJ2-7
D: TRBD2
DNA: TGTGCCAGCAGCCCCTTTGGCGGGAGCTCCTACGAGCAGTACTTC
CDR3: CASSPFGGSSYEQYF

size: -
V: TRBV28
J: TRBJ1-1
D: -
DNA: TGTGCCAGCAGTTTCGCGGTTGCAAGGGGGAACACTGAAGCTTTCTTT
CDR3: CASSFAVARGNTEAFF

size: -
V: TRBV28
J: TRBJ2-1
D: -
DNA: TGTGCCAGCGGGGACGGATACAATGAGCAGTTCTTC
CDR3: CASGDGYNEQFF

size: -
V: TRBV25-1
J: TRBJ2-1
D: -
DNA: TGTGCCAGCAGTGAATATAAGGGGGTGGTTGAGCAGTTCTTC
CDR3: CASSEYKGVVEQFF

size: -
V: TRBV5-1
J: TRBJ1-2
D: TRBD1
DNA: TGCGCCAGCAGCTTACCGGGACAGAGAGATGGCTACACCTTC
CDR3: CASSLPGQRDGYTF

size: -
V: TRBV27
J: TRBJ2-2
D: TRBD1
DNA: TGTGCCAGCAGTCCGCAGACAGGGCCCACCGGGGAGCTGTTTTTT
CDR3: CASSPQTGPTGELFF